This T cell receptor beta chain was identified during a study of CD8+CD57+ T cells in acquired aplastic anemia (dated 2018 in TCRdb). Regarding the complete study: A mean of 3.2 ug of DNA, ranging from roughly 0.19 to 27.4 ug, was extracted from sorted CD4+ and CD8+ cells. A CD8+CD57+ expansion meant a frequency higher than the mean frequency seen in healthy subjects. Broad study findings and their caveats: Patients and healthy controls showed no significant difference in CD8+ Simpson's diversity (P=0.060). Twenty-nine CD8+ CDR3 sequences were found to be shared between patients and controls, but these sequences appeared to be highly expressed in patients and within the immunodominant clones of the patients.

Patients chosen for sequencing had shown expansion of CD8+CD57+ cells by flow cytometry. All patients had severe acquired aplastic anemia diagnosed by International Study of Aplastic Anemia and Agranulocytosis and Camitta criteria. No patient had received any therapy when blood was sampled. TCR repertoires of sorted CD4+ and CD8+ blood T cells from severe aplastic anemia patients and healthy subjects were deep-sequenced in the study. Patients were enrolled under clinicaltrials.gov protocols 00001620, 01623167, 00001397, 00071045, 00081523 and 00961064 in the USA. Ficoll-Paque density gradient centrifugation was used to isolate peripheral blood mononuclear cells. Before DNA was extracted, CD4+ and CD8+ T cells were sorted using either FACS or magnetic beads. Genomic DNA was used as template for profiling of TCR beta VDJ combinations and CDR3 sequences. An Illumina HiSeq 2000 was the platform used for TCR repertoire sequencing. Turning to the authors' computational methods: Repertoires were assessed using TRBV/TRBJ rearrangement plots, CDR3 size and DJ length profiles, and Simpson's diversity index. The most abundant DNA sequence in the deep sequencing data was taken as the immunodominant clone. CDR3 amino acid sequences were screened for sharing across subjects and were compared with published repertoires and the VDJdb database. TCRdb ran its own pipeline on the public reads, namely fastp trimming at Q25 and MiXCR clone calling, and kept in-frame beta chains. Each entry merges the rows of one CDR3 protein and shows their most common DNA and genes. The V and J calls follow TCRdb's processing rather than the paper's. In this sample the table shows under 200,000 distinct CDR3 sequences, about two thirds of which occur a single time. In total, the top ten clones hold around 45% of the sample.

This clonotype has just one count. Its binding antigen is unknown. The record has no base qualities; no much larger clone is one base away. A single read offers scant evidence. Sequences were obtained from sorted CD4+, CD8+, or CD8+CD57+ T cells (not recorded which) from PBMCs. The origin of this receptor is a human donor with aplastic anemia.

The sequence in DNA is TGTGCCACCAGTGATCCTCGGGGGGGAGGAGAGACCCAGTACTTC. Translated, this is CATSDPRGGGETQYF. The chain is encoded by TRBV24-1 joined to TRBJ2-5, with TRBD2 identical over 8 junction bases. In the germline V gene, CDR1 corresponds to KGHDR and CDR2 to SFDVKD. After removal of 3 bases from V and 4 bases from J, the junction retains 6 bases not matched to a gene. Counted from cysteine to phenylalanine, this CDR3 has 15 amino acids. CDR3 DNA is the only sequence kept; it has 45 bases, read in frame from the first base.